This T cell receptor beta chain is from a study of T cells in Graves' hyperthyroidism and ophthalmopathy. General study findings and limits: Expanded thyroid clonotypes (above 0.001) were mostly also found in blood.

RNA transcripts were the template for amplifying TCR beta CDR3 regions. The study used the HTBI primer set for a first-round RT-PCR of the TCR CDR3. Using its own MiXCR run on the multiplex PCR reads, TCRdb lists one record per CDR3 protein. The sample carries roughly 710,000 distinct CDR3 sequences, under 45% recorded once. This clonotype came up many times. The antigen remains unidentified. The authors took PBMCs from 7.5 to 10 ml fresh peripheral blood. The V gene lost 1 base and the J gene lost 8 bases, with 3 bases spanning the gap. The length of the CDR3 is 12 residues. Germline lookup yields CDR1 SGHDN and CDR2 FVKESK.

The specimen sequenced was blood. The sequence was obtained from a woman aged 40 to 50 with Graves' hyperthyroidism. The V call is TRBV14, the J call TRBJ1-6; the D is unclear. The CDR3 sequence: CASSQVDSPLHF. The DNA of the CDR3 is TGTGCCAGCAGCCAAGTGGATTCACCCCTCCACTTT.